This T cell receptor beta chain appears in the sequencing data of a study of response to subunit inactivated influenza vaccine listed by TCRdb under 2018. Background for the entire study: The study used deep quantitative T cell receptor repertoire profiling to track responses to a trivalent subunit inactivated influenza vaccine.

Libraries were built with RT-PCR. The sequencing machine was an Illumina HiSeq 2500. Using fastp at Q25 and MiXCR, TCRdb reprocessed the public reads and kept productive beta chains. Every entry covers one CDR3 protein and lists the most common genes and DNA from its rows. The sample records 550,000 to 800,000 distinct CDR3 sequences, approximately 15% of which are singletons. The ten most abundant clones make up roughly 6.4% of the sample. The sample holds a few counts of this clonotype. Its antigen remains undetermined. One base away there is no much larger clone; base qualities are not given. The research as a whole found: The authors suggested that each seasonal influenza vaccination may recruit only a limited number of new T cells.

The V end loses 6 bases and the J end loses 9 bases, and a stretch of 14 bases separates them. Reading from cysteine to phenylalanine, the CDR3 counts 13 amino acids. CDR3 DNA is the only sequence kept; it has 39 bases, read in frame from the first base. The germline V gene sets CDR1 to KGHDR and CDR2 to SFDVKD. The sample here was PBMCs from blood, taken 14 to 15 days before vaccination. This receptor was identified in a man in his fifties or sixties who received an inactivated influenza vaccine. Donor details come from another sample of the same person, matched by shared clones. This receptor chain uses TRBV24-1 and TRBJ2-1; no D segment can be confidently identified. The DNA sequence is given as TGTGCCACCAGTACCCCCTTCGACCCTGAGCAGTTCTTC. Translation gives CATSTPFDPEQFF.